The entry that follows covers one T cell receptor beta chain sequence. Germline lookup yields CDR1 SQVTM and CDR2 ANQGSEA. The V end was cut by 6 bases, the J end by 4 bases, with 11 bases between. The CDR3 totals 12 residues. Expressed TCRB transcripts were sequenced after all isolated RNA was converted to cDNA. TCRdb's table, derived via immunoSEQ multiplex PCR, lists solely in-frame clones and lacks some. The data show 810,000 or so clones, roughly 17% seen once. The data were obtained in a study of beta chain features in type 1 diabetes. The source of this sequence is a woman younger than 35 in good health. The V gene is TRBV29-1, the J gene TRBJ2-3, with D possibly called TRBD1 or TRBD2 (5 bases each). Sample: naive CD4+ T cells from blood. As DNA, the CDR3 is TGCAGCGTAGGGACCGGGGCAGATACGCAGTATTTT. Its protein product is CSVGTGADTQYF.